The 3 T cell receptor beta chains below come from one sample, sequenced in a study of spatial heterogeneity in lung cancer. In TCRdb, the 5' RACE reads were re-called with MiXCR into one record per CDR3 protein. The profile covers some 25,000 distinct CDR3 sequences, with roughly 13% appearing a single time and approximately 25% taken by the ten largest. Indicated time point: sample taken at primary tumor resection. Extraction of whole RNA from tumor, nontumor lung or frozen PBMC preceded unsorted sequencing. The sequencing here drew on PBMCs, taken at surgery. These TCRs come from a female donor with early-stage non-small cell lung cancer.

This clonotype was detected many times. The genes are TRBV15 and TRBJ2-3, with 11 bases fitting TRBD1. CDR1 is LNHNV and CDR2 is YYDKDF in the germline V gene (reference sequence). J lost 4 bases, V lost 2 bases, and 8 bases had no gene match. The CDR3 sequence is 17 residues long. This CDR3 is CATSRQSPGQGADTQYF. The CDR3 bases are TGTGCCACCAGCAGACAAAGCCCGGGACAGGGGGCAGATACGCAGTATTTT.

Ten or more counts support this clonotype. The rearrangement uses TRBV4-3 and TRBJ2-3; D unresolved. The CDR3 is made up of 16 amino acids. The V end lost 3 bases, the J end lost 0 bases, and 13 bases lay between the germline ends. Germline CDR1 and CDR2: LGHNA and YSLEER. For the CDR3, the DNA is TGCGCCAGCAGCCAGGCCTCTTGGGGAAGCACAGATACGCAGTATTTT. Translated, it gives CASSQASWGSTDTQYF.

Concerning this clonotype: This may be a read error, as it is one base from a much larger clone. The chain is built from TRBV13 and TRBJ2-7; D is undetermined. This CDR3 is built from 13 residues. Germline CDR1 reads PRHDT; CDR2 reads FYEKMQ (reference sequence). CDR3 sequence: CANSPLGLREQYF. The CDR3, as DNA: TGTGCCAACAGCCCCCTAGGGCTCCGGGAGCAGTACTTC.